This TCR beta chain was captured in a study of blood T cell repertoires in COVID-19 (dated by TCRdb to the early 2020s). For context, the study as a whole: Samples from collaborators originated in the United States, Italy and Spain and spanned both the acute and convalescent phases of COVID-19. Deeply sampled blood TCRbeta repertoires from subjects exposed to, actively infected with, or recovered from COVID-19 were included in the dataset. Samples were obtained from the ongoing ImmuneRACE study (first 160 participants) and from roughly 1,300 subjects provided by 6 global collaborators. Where HLA class I and class II types were available, the types were taken from metadata supplied by the sample provider, not from assay-based typing. The material from the prospective study consisted of cDNA or gDNA derived from T cells, B-cell-depleted T cells, or PBMCs. The repertoires were released in a freely available public database intended as a resource for research on the immune response to SARS-CoV-2. The sample metadata nearly always contained a de-identified subject ID, COVID-19 status, age in years and sex. Here is what the overall study found, with its caveats: The quantity of clinical and demographic metadata differed by source and by participant and was supplied without curation.

Collaborating institutions collected whole blood in K2EDTA tubes following their own protocols. Collaborator samples were shipped for TCRbeta analysis as frozen whole blood, isolated PBMCs, or DNA extracted from either sample type. CDR1 and CDR2, per the germline V gene, are LGHNA and YSLEER. The CDR3 goes from the cysteine to the phenylalanine over 13 residues. This entry keeps only the CDR3 DNA: 39 bases, framed from base 1. V and J are truncated by 1 base and 6 bases respectively, leaving an intervening sequence of 9 bases. For this clone: Its antigen is not yet known. No qualities accompany the bases; no much larger clone lies one base away.

The immunoSEQ Assay, a bias-controlled multiplex PCR, was used to amplify TCRbeta CDR3 regions from genomic DNA. The study's processing was this. Nucleated cell counts per sample were estimated from amplification of reference gene primers within the assay. To quantify the absolute abundance of each unique TCRbeta CDR3 rearrangement, sequence reads were collapsed and filtered. Productive Simpson clonality was computed per sample as the square root of Simpson's diversity index over productive rearrangements. TCRdb holds this immuneACCESS table with in-frame rearrangements only. Some clones are missing; in checked studies, unresolved V genes explain under half, and the rest has no known cause. The DNA was the basis for D and trimming; V, J and clone size are from that table. The sample table holds around 250,000 clones, of which around 90% were seen once. Clones ranked in the top ten supply more than 0.55% of the sample.

The sequence was obtained from a human donor in a cohort sampled during active COVID-19. Sequencing was performed on peripheral blood. The rearranged chain carries TRBV4-3 and TRBJ1-1, with the D gene too uncertain to name. The CDR3 protein: CASSQARSAEAFF. The nucleotides read TGCGCCAGCAGCCAAGCCCGATCGGCTGAAGCTTTCTTT.